The 8 T cell receptor beta chains listed next were all sequenced from one sample in a study of response to subunit inactivated influenza vaccine. TCRdb reprocessed the RT-PCR reads with MiXCR, giving one entry per CDR3 protein. The repertoire has 800,000 to 1,000,000 distinct CDR3 sequences, approximately 21% of them found once; the top ten carry 10%. Here the sequenced sample was PBMCs from blood, taken roughly 5 days after vaccination. These receptors were obtained from a man aged 45 to 65 who received an inactivated influenza vaccine.

This chain joins TRBV24-1 and TRBJ1-5, with D unresolved. CDR1 and CDR2 (germline): KGHDR, SFDVKD. V was trimmed by 4 bases and J by 5 bases, leaving 11 bases between them. The CDR3 has 14 amino acids. The CDR3 reads CATSERTKYQPQHF. The CDR3 DNA reads as TGTGCCACCAGTGAGCGCACCAAATATCAGCCCCAGCATTTT.

The V and J genes are TRBV25-1 and TRBJ2-1; 10 bases agree with TRBD1. The CDR3 length is 14 residues. After removal of 3 bases from V and 6 bases from J, the junction contained 2 bases not matched to a gene. CDR1 MGHDK and CDR2 SYGVNS come from the germline V gene. The CDR3 sequence is CASSEWDRGNEQFF. As DNA, the CDR3 is TGTGCCAGCAGTGAGTGGGACAGGGGCAATGAGCAGTTCTTC.

This clonotype showed up just a few times. A junction boundary mismatches the germline segment, possibly from a read error. J is TRBJ2-4 and V is TRBV15; TRBD1 or TRBD2 may be the D gene (5 bases each). Per the germline V gene, CDR1 is LNHNV and CDR2 is YYDKDF (reference sequence). This CDR3 is built from 15 residues. This CDR3 reads CATSGDRGLKNIQYF. As DNA, the CDR3 is TGTGCCACCAGCGGAGACCGGGGCCTCAAAAACATTCAGTACTTC.

The chain is built from TRBV2 and TRBJ1-1; no clear D gene. The CDR3 consists of 15 residues. Germline lookup yields CDR1 SNHLY and CDR2 FYNNEI. V lost 5 bases to trimming and J lost 4 bases, with 17 bases between them. The CDR3 DNA follows: TGTGCCAGCAGTTATGATGTCCAGGCGGGCACTGAAGCTTTCTTT. Its translation: CASSYDVQAGTEAFF.

V usage is TRBV25-1 and J usage is TRBJ2-3; D is uncertain. V shed 0 bases and J shed 2 bases, with 12 bases lying between them. The germline gives CDR1 MGHDK, CDR2 SYGVNS. The CDR3 has 16 amino acids. The CDR3: CASSEYVGRFTDTQYF. The CDR3 DNA reads as TGTGCCAGCAGTGAATACGTCGGGCGATTCACAGATACGCAGTATTTT. The whole variable domain, remainder taken from reference TRBV25-1 and TRBJ2-3, is EADIYQTPRYLVIGTGKKITLECSQTMGHDKMYWYQQDPGMELHLIHYSYGVNSTEKGDLSSESTVSRIRTEHFPLTLESARPSHTSQYLCASSEYVGRFTDTQYFGPGTRLTVL.

This clonotype was seen more than once but under ten times. This chain connects TRBV4-3 to TRBJ2-5; a weak D match, TRBD1 (6 bases). V was cut by 0 bases and J by 3 bases, with 17 bases left in between. Germline V gene lookup returns CDR1 LGHNA and CDR2 YSLEER. The CDR3 has 17 amino acids. The CDR3 here is CASSQEGYGRGKETQYF. The CDR3 region has the DNA TGCGCCAGCAGCCAAGAAGGATACGGCAGGGGAAAAGAGACCCAGTACTTC.

This clonotype turned up a few times. The rearrangement joins TRBV5-1 to TRBJ2-3; D may correspond to TRBD1 or TRBD2 (5 bases each). The CDR3 totals 15 residues. CDR1 is SGHRS, CDR2 YFSETQ, per germline. V gave up 2 bases and J gave up 4 bases, with 14 bases separating them. CDR3 in DNA: TGCGCCAGCAGCTTCAGAGGGGCAAGACCAGATACGCAGTATTTT. It is translated as CASSFRGARPDTQYF.

The genes are TRBV20-1 and TRBJ2-5; a weak D match, TRBD1 (7 bases). V was cut by 3 bases and J by 3 bases, with 14 bases left in between. CDR1 DFQATT and CDR2 SNEGSKA come from the germline V gene (reference sequence). The CDR3 is 14 residues long. CDR3 residues: CSASRGDSKETQYF. The CDR3, as DNA: TGCAGTGCTAGCCGCGGGGACAGTAAAGAGACCCAGTACTTC.